The clone carrying this T cell receptor (beta chain) occurred a few times. The antigen remains undetermined. PCR amplification relied on 60 Vbeta primers (plus 13 Jbeta primers). Produced via immunoSEQ multiplex PCR; TCRdb's table is partial and in-frame only. The table records 200,000 to 250,000 clones, around 86% of them present only once. This record comes from a study of cytomegalovirus exposure and HLA in healthy donors. Whole-study context: Counted in an early data release were some 81 million unique TCRs from HLA-typed donors. Study results and caveats: It was approximately 160 TCR beta chains that were listed as cytomegalovirus-associated. In vitro data verified three CMV-associated chains as specific for CMV antigens.

Germline values: CDR1 LNHDA, CDR2 SQIVND (reference sequence). V shed 5 bases, J shed 5 bases, and the junction held 6 bases outside the gene matches. The CDR3 sequence is 14 residues long. The receptor was derived from a woman between 35 and 50 years old in good health and CMV-seronegative. V and J are TRBV19 and TRBJ1-5; 7 nucleotides agree with TRBD1. The source material was PBMCs. CDR3 bases: TGTGCCAGTAGTTTCAGACAGGGTCATCAGCCCCAGCATTTT. Translating gives CASSFRQGHQPQHF.